The rows below give T cell receptor beta chains drawn from one sample of a study of blood T cells in healthy people across ages. In TCRdb, the 5' RACE reads were re-called with MiXCR into one record per CDR3 protein. The profile shows over 600,000 distinct CDR3 sequences, around 21% of them singletons. Sequenced material: blood. The receptor source for this set is a man in his 70s in good health. Both conserved end residues are part of each CDR3. Fields, in order: V gene, CDR3 protein.

>TRBV3-1
CASNAYGASTDTQYF
>TRBV5-1
CANSFPLASGSIEETQYF
>TRBV19
CASKGLTEAFF
>TRBV4-1
CASSPRPLGDTGELFF
>TRBV12-3/TRBV12-4
CASSASWTGRSETQYF
>TRBV15
CATSARTGPGEKLFF
>TRBV7-2
CASSHAGVNLGTQYF
>TRBV11-2
CASSLGTGWGEQYF
>TRBV7-9
CAGSSGSGRGAGELFF
>TRBV7-9
CASSLVPGWQETQYF
>TRBV5-1
CASSPGLTANEQFF
>TRBV18
CASSPTSGIRTGELFF
>TRBV3-1
CASSQMPGYVGSPLHF
>TRBV20-1
CSAKYGGYNEQFF
>TRBV5-1
CASSPGPGQEPTEAFF
>TRBV5-1
CASSLSKETQYF
>TRBV20-1
CSATRQGVDIQYF
>TRBV28
CASNLPGLAETQYF
>TRBV9
CASSVAGAGTSGSGEQFF
>TRBV6-4
CASSDGTSGSGANVLTF
>TRBV20-1
CSARDRDTSLHEQYF
>TRBV28
CASGGWPPIWYF
>TRBV25-1
CASSVWEEEQFF
>TRBV20-1
CSVSGQTPYEQYF
>TRBV24-1
CATSDPVYPEQFF
>TRBV7-2
CASSLGQGVYEQYF
>TRBV7-2
CASSSQGTSGTGANVLTF
>TRBV6-5
CASSYTNSGQGSYTF
>TRBV5-1
CASSYSGSGNEQFF
>TRBV27
CASKASGYEQYF
>TRBV7-2
CASRTWAGSYNEQFF
>TRBV20-1
CSARTGTGGNEQFF
>TRBV29-1
CSVGVGDF
>TRBV20-1
CSARQTTGAYEQYF
>TRBV20-1
CSATSSPGLGLTF
>TRBV29-1
CSVEFRDKHYEQYF
>TRBV6-1
CASSEALGSPMKNIQYF
>TRBV20-1
CSARDSVAASGGNEQFF
>TRBV12-3/TRBV12-4
CASTGASGTLTQYF
>TRBV5-6
CASSLAVTASYEQYF
>TRBV7-2
CASSLAGAGVQDTQYF
>TRBV3-1
CASTSTRNTEAFF
>TRBV28
CASSLPSTGMDEKLFF
>TRBV19
CASKPAGQARPPQHF
>TRBV28
CASSGTGGLEQYF
>TRBV5-1
CASSLVAAEETQYF
>TRBV15
CATSSSEWGGETKNIQYF
>TRBV28
CASSLSGTASYEQYF